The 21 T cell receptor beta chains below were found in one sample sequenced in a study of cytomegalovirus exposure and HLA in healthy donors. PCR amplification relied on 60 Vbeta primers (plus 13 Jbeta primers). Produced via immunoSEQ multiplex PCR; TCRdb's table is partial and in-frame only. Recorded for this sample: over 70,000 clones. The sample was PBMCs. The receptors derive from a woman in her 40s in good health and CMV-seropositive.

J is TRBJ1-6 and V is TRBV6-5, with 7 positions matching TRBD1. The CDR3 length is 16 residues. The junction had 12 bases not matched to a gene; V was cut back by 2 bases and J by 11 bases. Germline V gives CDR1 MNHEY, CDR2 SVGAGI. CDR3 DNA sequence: TGTGCCAGCAGTTACCCCTCGGCAGGGGGACTCACACCCCTCCACTTT. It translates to CASSYPSAGGLTPLHF.

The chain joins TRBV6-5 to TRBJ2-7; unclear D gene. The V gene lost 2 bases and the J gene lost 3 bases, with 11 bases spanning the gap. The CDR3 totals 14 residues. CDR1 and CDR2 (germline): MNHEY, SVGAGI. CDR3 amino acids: CASSYDPRNYEQYF. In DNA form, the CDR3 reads TGTGCCAGCAGTTACGACCCGCGGAACTACGAGCAGTACTTC.

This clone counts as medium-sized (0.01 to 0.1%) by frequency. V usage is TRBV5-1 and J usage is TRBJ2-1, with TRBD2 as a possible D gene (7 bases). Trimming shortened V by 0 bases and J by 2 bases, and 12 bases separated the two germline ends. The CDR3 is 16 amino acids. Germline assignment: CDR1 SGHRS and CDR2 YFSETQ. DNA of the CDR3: TGCGCCAGCAGCTTGGAAGCGCGGGGGCCCTACAATGAGCAGTTCTTC. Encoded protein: CASSLEARGPYNEQFF.

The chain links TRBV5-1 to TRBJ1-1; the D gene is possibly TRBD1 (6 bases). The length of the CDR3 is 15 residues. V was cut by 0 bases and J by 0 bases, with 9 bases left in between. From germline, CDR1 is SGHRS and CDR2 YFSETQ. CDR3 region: CASSLVQGLNTEAFF. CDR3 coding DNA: TGCGCCAGCAGCTTGGTTCAGGGGTTGAACACTGAAGCTTTCTTT.

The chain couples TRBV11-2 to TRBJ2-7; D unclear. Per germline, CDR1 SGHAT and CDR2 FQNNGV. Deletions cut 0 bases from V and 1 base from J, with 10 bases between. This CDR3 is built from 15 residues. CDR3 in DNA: TGTGCCAGCAGCTTAGACAGGCCCACTTCCTACGAGCAGTACTTC. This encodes CASSLDRPTSYEQYF.

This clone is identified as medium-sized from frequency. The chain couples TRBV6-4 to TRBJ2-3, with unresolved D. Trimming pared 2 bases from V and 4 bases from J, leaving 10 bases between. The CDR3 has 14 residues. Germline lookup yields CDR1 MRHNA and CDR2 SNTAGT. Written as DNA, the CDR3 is TGTGCCAGCAGTGACGGAGTCGGGTCAGATACGCAGTATTTT. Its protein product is CASSDGVGSDTQYF.

This CDR3 is CASSSGLYGYTF. The CDR3 DNA sequence: TGTGCCAGCAGTTCTGGCCTCTATGGCTACACCTTC. The V call is TRBV28, the J call TRBJ1-2; D gene unclear. The CDR3 is 12 amino acids. CDR1 and CDR2 from the germline V gene are MDHEN and SYDVKM. V was trimmed by 4 bases and J by 4 bases, leaving 7 bases between them.

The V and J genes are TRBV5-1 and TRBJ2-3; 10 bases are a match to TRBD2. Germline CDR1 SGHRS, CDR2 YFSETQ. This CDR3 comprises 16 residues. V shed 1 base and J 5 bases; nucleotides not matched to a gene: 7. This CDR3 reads CASSLQSGGALDTQYF. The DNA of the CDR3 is TGCGCCAGCAGCTTGCAGAGCGGGGGGGCCCTAGATACGCAGTATTTT.

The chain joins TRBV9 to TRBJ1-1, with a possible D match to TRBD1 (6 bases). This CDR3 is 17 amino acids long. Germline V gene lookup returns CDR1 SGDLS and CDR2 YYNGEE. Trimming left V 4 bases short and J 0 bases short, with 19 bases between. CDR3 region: CASSPSPKTGLNTEAFF. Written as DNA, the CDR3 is TGTGCCAGCAGCCCCTCCCCTAAGACAGGATTGAACACTGAAGCTTTCTTT.

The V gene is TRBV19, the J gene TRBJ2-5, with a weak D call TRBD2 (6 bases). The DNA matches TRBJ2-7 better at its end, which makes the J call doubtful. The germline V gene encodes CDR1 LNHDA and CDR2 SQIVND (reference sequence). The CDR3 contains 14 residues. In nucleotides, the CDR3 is TGTGCCACTGGGCCTAGAGCGGGTTCCTACGAGCAGTACTTC. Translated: CATGPRAGSYEQYF.

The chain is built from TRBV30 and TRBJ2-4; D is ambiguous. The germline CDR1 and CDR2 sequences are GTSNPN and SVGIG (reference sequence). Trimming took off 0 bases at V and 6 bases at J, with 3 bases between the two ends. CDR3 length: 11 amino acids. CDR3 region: CAWSVVNIQYF. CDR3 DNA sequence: TGTGCCTGGAGTGTCGTAAACATTCAGTACTTC.

CDR3 DNA: TGTGCCAGCAGCGAGACTAGCGCCGGCGCAGATACGCAGTATTTT. Protein product: CASSETSAGADTQYF. The V gene is TRBV4-2, the J gene TRBJ2-3; 8 bases agree with TRBD2. J gave up 4 bases and V 5 bases, and 8 bases lay outside the gene matches. CDR1 and CDR2 from the germline V gene are LGHNA and YNFKEQ. The length of the CDR3 is 15 residues.

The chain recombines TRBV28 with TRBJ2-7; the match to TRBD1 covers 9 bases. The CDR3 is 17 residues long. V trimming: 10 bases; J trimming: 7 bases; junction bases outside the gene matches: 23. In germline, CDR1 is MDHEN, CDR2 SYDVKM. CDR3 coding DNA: TGTGCCACCCTCGCCGGGACAGGGAAGTCCCTTAGGTGGGAGCAGTACTTC. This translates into CATLAGTGKSLRWEQYF.

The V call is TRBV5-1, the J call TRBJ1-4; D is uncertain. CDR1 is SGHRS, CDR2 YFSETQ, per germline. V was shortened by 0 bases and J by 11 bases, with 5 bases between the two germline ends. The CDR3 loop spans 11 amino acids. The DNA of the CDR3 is TGCGCCAGCAGCTTGGCCGTGAAACTGTTTTTT. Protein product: CASSLAVKLFF.

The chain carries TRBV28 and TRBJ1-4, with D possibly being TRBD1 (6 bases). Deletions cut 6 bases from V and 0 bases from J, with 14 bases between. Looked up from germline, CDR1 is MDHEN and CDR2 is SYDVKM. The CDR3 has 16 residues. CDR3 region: CASSRRGAATNEKLFF. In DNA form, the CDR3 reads TGTGCCAGCAGCCGCCGGGGGGCTGCAACTAATGAAAAACTGTTTTTT. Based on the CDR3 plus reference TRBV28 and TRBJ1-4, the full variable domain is DVKVTQSSRYLVKRTGEKVFLECVQDMDHENMFWYRQDPGLGLRLIYFSYDVKMKEKGDIPEGYSVSREKKERFSLILESASTNQTSMYLCASSRRGAATNEKLFFGSGTQLSVL.

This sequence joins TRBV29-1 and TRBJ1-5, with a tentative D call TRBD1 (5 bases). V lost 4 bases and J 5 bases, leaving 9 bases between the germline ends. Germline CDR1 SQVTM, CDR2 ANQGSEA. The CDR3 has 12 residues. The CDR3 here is CSVGGVDQPQHF. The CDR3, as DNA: TGCAGCGTTGGGGGGGTCGATCAGCCCCAGCATTTT. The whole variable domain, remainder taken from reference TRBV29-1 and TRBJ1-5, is SAVISQKPSRDICQRGTSLTIQCQVDSQVTMMFWYRQQPGQSLTLIATANQGSEATYESGFVIDKFPISRPNLTFSTLTVSNMSPEDSSIYLCSVGGVDQPQHFGDGTRLSIL.

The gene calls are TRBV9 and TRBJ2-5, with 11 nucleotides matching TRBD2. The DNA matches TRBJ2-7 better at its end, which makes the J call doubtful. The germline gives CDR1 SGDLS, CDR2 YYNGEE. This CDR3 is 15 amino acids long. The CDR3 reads CASSQLAGETYEQYF. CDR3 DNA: TGTGCCAGCAGCCAACTAGCGGGAGAGACCTACGAGCAGTACTTC.

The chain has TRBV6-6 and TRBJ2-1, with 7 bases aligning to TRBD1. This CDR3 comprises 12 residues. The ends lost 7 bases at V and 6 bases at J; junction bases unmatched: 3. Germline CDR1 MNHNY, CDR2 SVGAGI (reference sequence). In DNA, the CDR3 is TGTGCCAGCAAGGGGGCTACCAATGAGCAGTTCTTC. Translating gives CASKGATNEQFF.

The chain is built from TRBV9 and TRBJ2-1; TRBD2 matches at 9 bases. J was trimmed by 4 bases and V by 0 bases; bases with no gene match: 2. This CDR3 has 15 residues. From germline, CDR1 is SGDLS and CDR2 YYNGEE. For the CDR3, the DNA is TGTGCCAGCAGCGTAGGACTAGCGGAATACAATGAGCAGTTCTTC. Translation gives CASSVGLAEYNEQFF.

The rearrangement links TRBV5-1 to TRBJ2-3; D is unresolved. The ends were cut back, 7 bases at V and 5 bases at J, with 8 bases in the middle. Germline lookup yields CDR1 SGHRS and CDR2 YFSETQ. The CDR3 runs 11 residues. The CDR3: CASVSGDTQYF. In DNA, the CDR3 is TGCGCCAGCGTTTCGGGAGATACGCAGTATTTT.

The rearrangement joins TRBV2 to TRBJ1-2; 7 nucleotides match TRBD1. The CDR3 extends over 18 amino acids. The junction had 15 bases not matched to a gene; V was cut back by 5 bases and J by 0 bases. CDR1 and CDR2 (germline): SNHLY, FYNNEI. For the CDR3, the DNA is TGTGCCAGCAGTAAGGCAACAGGGGCCGGGAGATCTAACTATGGCTACACCTTC. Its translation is CASSKATGAGRSNYGYTF. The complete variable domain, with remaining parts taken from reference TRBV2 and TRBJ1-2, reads EPEVTQTPSHQVTQMGQEVILRCVPISNHLYFYWYRQILGQKVEFLVSFYNNEISEKSEIFDDQFSVERPDGSNFTLKIRSTKLEDSAMYFCASSKATGAGRSNYGYTFGSGTRLTVV.